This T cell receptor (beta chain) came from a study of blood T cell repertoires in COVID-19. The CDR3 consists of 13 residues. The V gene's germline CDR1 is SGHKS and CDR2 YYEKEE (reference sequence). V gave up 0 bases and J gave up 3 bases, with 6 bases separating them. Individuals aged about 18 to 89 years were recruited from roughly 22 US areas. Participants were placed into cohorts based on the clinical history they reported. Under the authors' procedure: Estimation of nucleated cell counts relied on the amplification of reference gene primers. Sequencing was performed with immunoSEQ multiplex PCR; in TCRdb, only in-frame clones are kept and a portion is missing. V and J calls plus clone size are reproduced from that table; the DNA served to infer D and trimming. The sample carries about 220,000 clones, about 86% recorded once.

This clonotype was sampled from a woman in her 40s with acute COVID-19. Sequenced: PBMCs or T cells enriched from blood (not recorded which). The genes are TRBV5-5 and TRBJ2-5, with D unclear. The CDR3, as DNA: TGTGCCAGCAGCTTGGCGAGAGAAGAGACCCAGTACTTC. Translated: CASSLAREETQYF.